This T cell receptor (beta chain) is from a study of blood T cell repertoires in COVID-19. Study context: Samples came from the United States, Italy and Spain, spanning acute and convalescent COVID-19. PBMCs, B-cell-depleted T cells, or T cells were the source of the cDNA or gDNA that made up the material.

This CDR3 is 15 amino acids long. CDR1 SGHAT and CDR2 FQNNGV come from the germline V gene. Trimming removed 5 bases at V and 6 bases at J, with 17 bases between. Methods used by the authors: Counts of nucleated cells, estimated from reference gene primer amplification, were obtained. Sequencing was performed with immunoSEQ multiplex PCR; in TCRdb, only in-frame clones are kept and a portion is missing. Clone size and V and J calls were adopted from that table, with D and trimming inferred from the DNA. The table has tens of thousands of clones, 85% to 90% seen once. Sequenced sample: peripheral blood. This chain connects TRBV11-2 to TRBJ2-1; D is possibly TRBD2 (6 bases). This sequence originates from a human donor in a cohort sampled during active COVID-19. The CDR3 protein is CASSLRVEGGNEQFF. Written as DNA, the CDR3 is TGTGCCAGCAGCCTACGGGTGGAGGGAGGCAATGAGCAGTTCTTC.